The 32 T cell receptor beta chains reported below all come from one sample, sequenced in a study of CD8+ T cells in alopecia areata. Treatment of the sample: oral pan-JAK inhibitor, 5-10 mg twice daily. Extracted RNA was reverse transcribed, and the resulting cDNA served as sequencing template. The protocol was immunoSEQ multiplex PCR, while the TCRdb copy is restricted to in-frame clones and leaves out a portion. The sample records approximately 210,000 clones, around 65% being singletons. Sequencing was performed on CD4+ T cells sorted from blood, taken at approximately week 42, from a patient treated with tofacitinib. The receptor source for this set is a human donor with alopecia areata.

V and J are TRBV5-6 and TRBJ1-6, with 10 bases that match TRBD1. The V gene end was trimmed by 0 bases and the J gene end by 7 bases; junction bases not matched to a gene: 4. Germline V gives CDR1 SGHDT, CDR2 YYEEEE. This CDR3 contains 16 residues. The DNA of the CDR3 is TGTGCCAGCAGCTTGGGACAGGGGGCTGGAAATTCACCCCTCCACTTT. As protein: CASSLGQGAGNSPLHF. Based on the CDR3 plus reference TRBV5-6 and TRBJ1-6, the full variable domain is DAGVTQSPTHLIKTRGQQVTLRCSPKSGHDTVSWYQQALGQGPQFIFQYYEEEERQRGNFPDRFSGHQFPNYSSELNVNALLLGDSALYLCASSLGQGAGNSPLHFGNGTRLTVT.

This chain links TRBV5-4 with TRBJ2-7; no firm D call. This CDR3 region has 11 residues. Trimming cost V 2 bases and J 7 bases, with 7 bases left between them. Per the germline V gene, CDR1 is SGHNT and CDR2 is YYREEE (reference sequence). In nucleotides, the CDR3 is TGTGCCAGCAGCTTCTATGGGGAGCAGTACTTC. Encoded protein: CASSFYGEQYF.

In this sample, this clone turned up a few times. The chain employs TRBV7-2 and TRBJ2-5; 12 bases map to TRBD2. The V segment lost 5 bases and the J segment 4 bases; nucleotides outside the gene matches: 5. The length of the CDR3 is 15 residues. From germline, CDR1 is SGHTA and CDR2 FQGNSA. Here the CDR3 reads CASSQGLAGSETQYF. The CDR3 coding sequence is TGTGCCAGCAGCCAGGGACTAGCGGGTTCAGAGACCCAGTACTTC.

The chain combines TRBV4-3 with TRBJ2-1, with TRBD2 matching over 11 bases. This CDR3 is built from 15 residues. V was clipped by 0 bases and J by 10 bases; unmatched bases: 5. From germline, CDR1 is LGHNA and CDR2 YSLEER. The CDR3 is CASSQEDRLAGEQFF. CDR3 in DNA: TGCGCCAGCAGCCAAGAAGATCGACTAGCGGGGGAGCAGTTCTTC.

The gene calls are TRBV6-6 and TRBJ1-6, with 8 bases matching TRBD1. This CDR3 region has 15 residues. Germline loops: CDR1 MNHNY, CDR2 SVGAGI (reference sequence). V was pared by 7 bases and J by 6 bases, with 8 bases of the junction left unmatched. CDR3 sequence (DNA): TGTGCCAGCACCACCGGACAGGGATCTAATTCACCCCTCCACTTT. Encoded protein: CASTTGQGSNSPLHF.

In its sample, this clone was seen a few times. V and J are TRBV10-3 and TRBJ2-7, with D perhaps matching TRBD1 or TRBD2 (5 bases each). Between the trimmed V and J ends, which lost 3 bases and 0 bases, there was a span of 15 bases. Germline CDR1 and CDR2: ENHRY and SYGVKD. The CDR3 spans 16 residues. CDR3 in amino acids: CAISENAGTRSYEQYF. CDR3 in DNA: TGTGCCATCAGTGAAAACGCCGGGACGCGCTCCTACGAGCAGTACTTC.

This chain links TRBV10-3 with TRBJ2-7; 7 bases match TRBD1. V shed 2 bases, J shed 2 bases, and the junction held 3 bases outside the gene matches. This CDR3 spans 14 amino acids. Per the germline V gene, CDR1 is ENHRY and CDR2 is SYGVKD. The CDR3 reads CAISELQGAYEQYF. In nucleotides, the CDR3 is TGTGCCATCAGTGAGCTGCAGGGGGCCTACGAGCAGTACTTC.

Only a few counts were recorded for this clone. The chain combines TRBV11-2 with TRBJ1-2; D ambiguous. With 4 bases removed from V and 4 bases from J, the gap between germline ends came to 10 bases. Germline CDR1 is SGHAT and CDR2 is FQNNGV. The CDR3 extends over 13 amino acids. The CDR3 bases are TGTGCCAGCAGCTACGACATAGGCTATGGCTACACCTTC. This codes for CASSYDIGYGYTF.

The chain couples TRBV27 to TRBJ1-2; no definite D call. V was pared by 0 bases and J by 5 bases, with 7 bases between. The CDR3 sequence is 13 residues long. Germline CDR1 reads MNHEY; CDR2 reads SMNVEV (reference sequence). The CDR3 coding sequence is TGTGCCAGCAGTTTATCACGCACTTATGGCTACACCTTC. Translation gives CASSLSRTYGYTF.

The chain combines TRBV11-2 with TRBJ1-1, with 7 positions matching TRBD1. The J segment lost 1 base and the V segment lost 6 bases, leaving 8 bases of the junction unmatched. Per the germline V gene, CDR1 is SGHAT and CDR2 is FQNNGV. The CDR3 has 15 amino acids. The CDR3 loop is CASSPLGTENTEAFF. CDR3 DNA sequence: TGTGCCAGCAGTCCCCTCGGGACAGAGAACACTGAAGCTTTCTTT.

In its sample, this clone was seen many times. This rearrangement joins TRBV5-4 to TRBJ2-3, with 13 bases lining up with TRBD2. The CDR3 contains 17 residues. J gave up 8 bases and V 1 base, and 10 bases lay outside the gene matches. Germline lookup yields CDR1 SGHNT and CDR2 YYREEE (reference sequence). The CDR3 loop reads CASSLTRTSGGLSTQYF. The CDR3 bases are TGTGCCAGCAGCTTGACTAGGACTAGCGGGGGCCTCAGTACGCAGTATTTT.

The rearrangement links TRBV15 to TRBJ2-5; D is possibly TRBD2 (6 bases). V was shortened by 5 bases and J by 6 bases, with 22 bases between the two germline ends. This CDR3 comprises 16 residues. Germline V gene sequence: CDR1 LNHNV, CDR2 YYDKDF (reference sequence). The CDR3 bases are TGTGCCACCAGCGTGTTTGGCGGGTCGGAGGGAAAGACCCAGTACTTC. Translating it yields CATSVFGGSEGKTQYF.

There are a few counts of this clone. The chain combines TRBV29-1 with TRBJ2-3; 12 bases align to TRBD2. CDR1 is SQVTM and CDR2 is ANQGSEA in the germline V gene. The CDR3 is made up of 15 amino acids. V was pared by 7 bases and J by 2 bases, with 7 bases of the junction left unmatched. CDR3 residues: CSARTSGAITDTQYF. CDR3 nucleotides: TGCAGCGCACGGACTAGCGGGGCCATCACAGATACGCAGTATTTT.

For the CDR3, the DNA is TGTGCCTGGAGTGCACAGCCGAACACCGGGGAGCTGTTTTTT. Its translation is CAWSAQPNTGELFF. This chain links TRBV30 with TRBJ2-2; D gene uncertain. Germline V gene lookup returns CDR1 GTSNPN and CDR2 SVGIG (reference sequence). The CDR3 consists of 14 residues. V gave up 1 base and J gave up 0 bases, with 6 bases separating them.

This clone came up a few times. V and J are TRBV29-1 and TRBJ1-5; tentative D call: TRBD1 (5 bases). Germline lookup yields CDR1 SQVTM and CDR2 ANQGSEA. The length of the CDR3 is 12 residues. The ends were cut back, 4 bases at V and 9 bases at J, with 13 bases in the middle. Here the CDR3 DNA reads TGCAGCGTTGCATCGCGCCAGGGGCCCCAGCATTTT. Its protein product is CSVASRQGPQHF.

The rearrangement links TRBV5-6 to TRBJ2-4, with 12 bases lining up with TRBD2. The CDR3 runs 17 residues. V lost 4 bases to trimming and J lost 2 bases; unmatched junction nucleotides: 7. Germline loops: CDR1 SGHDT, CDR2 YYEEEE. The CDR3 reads CASSPGTSGFSKNIQYF. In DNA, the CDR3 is TGTGCCAGCAGCCCGGGGACTAGCGGGTTTTCCAAAAACATTCAGTACTTC.

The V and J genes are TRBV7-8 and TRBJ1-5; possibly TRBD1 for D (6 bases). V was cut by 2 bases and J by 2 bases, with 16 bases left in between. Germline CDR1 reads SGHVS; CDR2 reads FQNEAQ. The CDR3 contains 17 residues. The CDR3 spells CASSLISGGAGNQPQHF. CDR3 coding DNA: TGTGCCAGCAGCTTAATCTCTGGGGGGGCGGGCAATCAGCCCCAGCATTTT.

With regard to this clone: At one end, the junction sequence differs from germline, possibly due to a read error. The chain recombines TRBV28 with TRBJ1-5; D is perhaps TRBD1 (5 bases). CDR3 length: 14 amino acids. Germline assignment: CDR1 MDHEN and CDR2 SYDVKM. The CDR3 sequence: CASRDGGSNQPQHF. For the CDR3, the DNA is TGTGCCAGCAGGGATGGGGGGAGCAATCAGCCCCAACATTTT.

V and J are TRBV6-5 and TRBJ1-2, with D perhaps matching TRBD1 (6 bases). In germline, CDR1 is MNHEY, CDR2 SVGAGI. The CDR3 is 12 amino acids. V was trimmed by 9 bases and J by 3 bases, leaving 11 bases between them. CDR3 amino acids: CASRKGDYGYTF. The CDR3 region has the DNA TGTGCCAGTCGTAAGGGGGACTATGGCTACACCTTC.

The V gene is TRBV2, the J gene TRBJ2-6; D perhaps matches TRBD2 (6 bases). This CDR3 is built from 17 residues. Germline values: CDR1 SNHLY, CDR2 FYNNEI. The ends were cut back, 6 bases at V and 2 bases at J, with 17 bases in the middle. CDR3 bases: TGTGCCAGCAGCTACGGGACTCCAACGCCTGGGGCCAACGTCCTGACTTTC. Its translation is CASSYGTPTPGANVLTF.

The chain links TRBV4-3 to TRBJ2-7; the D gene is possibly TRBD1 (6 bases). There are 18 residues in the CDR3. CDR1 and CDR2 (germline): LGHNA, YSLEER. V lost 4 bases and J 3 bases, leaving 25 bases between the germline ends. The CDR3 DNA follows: TGCGCCAGCAGCCTAGGACACCAAACAGGGTTAAAGGGCTACGAGCAGTACTTC. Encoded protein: CASSLGHQTGLKGYEQYF.

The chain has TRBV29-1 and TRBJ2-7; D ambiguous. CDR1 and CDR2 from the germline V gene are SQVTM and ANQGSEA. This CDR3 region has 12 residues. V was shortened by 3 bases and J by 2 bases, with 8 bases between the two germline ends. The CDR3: CSVESDTYEQYF. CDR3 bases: TGCAGCGTTGAGTCGGATACCTACGAGCAGTACTTC.

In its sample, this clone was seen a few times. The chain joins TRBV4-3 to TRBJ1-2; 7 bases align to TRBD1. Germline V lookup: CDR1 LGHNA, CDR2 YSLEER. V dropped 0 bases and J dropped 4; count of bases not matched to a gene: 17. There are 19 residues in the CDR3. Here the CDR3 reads CASSQEGGKGTAQIYGYTF. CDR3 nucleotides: TGCGCCAGCAGCCAAGAAGGAGGGAAAGGGACAGCACAGATCTATGGCTACACCTTC.

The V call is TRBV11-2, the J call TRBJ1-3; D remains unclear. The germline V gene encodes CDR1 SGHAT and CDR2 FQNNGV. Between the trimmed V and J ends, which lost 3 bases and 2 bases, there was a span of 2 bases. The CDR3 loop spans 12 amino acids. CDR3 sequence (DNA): TGTGCCAGCAGCTTTCCTGGAAACACCATATATTTT. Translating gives CASSFPGNTIYF.

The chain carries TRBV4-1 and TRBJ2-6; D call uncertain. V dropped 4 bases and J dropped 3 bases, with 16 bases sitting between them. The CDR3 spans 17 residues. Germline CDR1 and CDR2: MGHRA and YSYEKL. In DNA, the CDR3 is TGCGCCAGCAGCCCCCACCGCGCCCCACTTGGGGCCAACGTCCTGACTTTC. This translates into CASSPHRAPLGANVLTF.

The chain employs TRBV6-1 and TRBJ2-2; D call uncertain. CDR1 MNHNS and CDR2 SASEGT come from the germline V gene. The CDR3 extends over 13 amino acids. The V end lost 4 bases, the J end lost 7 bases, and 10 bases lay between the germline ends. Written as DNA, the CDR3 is TGTGCCAGCAGTGCCTTGGATCTCGGGGAGCTGTTTTTT. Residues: CASSALDLGELFF.

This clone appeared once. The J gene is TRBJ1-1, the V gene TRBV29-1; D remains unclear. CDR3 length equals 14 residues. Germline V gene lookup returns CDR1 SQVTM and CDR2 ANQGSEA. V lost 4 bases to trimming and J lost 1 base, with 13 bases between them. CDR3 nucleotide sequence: TGCAGCGTTGGAGAGGGAGTCAGGAACACTGAAGCTTTCTTT. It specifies CSVGEGVRNTEAFF.

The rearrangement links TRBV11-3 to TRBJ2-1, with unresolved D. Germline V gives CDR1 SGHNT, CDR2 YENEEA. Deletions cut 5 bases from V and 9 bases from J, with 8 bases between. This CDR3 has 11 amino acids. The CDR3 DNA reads TGTGCCAGCAGCCAGCACCGTGAGCAGTTCTTC. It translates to CASSQHREQFF.

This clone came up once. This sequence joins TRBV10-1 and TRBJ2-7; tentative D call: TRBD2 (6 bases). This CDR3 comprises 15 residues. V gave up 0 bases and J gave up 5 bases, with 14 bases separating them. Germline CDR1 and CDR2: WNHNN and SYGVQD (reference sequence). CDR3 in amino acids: CASSESGGYVHEQYF. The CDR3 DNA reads TGCGCCAGCAGTGAGTCGGGGGGATATGTGCACGAGCAGTACTTC.

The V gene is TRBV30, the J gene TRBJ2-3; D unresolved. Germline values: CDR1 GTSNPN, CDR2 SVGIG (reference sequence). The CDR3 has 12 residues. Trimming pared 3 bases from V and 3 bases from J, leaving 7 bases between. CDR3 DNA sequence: TGTGCCTGGAGCCCATTTACAGATACGCAGTATTTT. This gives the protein CAWSPFTDTQYF.

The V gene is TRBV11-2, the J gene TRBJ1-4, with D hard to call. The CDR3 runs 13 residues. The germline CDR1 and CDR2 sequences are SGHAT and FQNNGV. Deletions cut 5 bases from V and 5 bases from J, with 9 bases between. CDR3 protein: CASSQGLNEKLFF. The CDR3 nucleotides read TGTGCCAGCAGCCAAGGACTCAATGAAAAACTGTTTTTT.

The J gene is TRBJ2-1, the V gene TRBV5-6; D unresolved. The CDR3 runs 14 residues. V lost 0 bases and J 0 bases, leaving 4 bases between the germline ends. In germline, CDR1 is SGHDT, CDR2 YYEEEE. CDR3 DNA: TGTGCCAGCAGCTTGGGGGGCTCCTACAATGAGCAGTTCTTC. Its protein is CASSLGGSYNEQFF.